This T cell receptor (beta chain) came from a study of cytomegalovirus exposure and HLA in healthy donors. V was cut by 3 bases and J by 5 bases, with 19 bases left in between. CDR1 SNHLY and CDR2 FYNNEI come from the germline V gene. This CDR3 has 16 amino acids. Overall study findings and caveats: The investigators catalogued about 170 TCR beta chains as cytomegalovirus-associated. According to a later analysis, TCR clusters from the first cohort tended to co-occur in the roughly 110 validation repertoires.

In the case of this clone: What it binds is unknown.

Clones were sequenced by immunoSEQ multiplex PCR, and TCRdb holds only the in-frame ones, with some missing. The sample consists of some 110,000 clones, roughly 82% of them appearing once. Sample: PBMCs. This receptor was obtained from a man aged 18 to 30 in good health and CMV-seronegative. The genes are TRBV2 and TRBJ1-2, with TRBD1 as a possible D gene (6 bases). The CDR3 reads CASSEGSWGHSYGYTF. The CDR3 nucleotides read TGTGCCAGCAGTGAGGGGTCATGGGGGCACTCTTATGGCTACACCTTC. Full variable domain (outside the CDR3, taken from reference TRBV2 and TRBJ1-2): EPEVTQTPSHQVTQMGQEVILRCVPISNHLYFYWYRQILGQKVEFLVSFYNNEISEKSEIFDDQFSVERPDGSNFTLKIRSTKLEDSAMYFCASSEGSWGHSYGYTFGSGTRLTVV.